Listed below are T cell receptor beta chains from one sample, sequenced in a study of cytomegalovirus exposure and HLA in healthy donors. Here immunoSEQ multiplex PCR was the method, and the copy in TCRdb shows in-frame clones only, minus some. The table has around 250,000 clones, about 81% seen once. The sequenced material came from PBMCs. These receptors were obtained from a woman aged 60-70 years in good health and CMV-seropositive. The CDR3 runs from the conserved cysteine through the conserved F or W. A D gene is named only where the DNA matches it firmly. Expanded clones are given a class, and other clones once, few, many or no size at all.

cdr3_nt: TGTGCCAGCAGTGACGGTCAAGAGCAGTACTTC
cdr3_aa: CASSDGQEQYF
j_call: TRBJ2-7
d_call: -
clone_size: -
v_call: TRBV2

cdr3_nt: TGTGCCAGCAGCCAAAGGGCGGGAGATACGCAGTATTTT
cdr3_aa: CASSQRAGDTQYF
j_call: TRBJ2-3
d_call: -
clone_size: -
v_call: TRBV4-2

cdr3_nt: TGTGCCTGGAGCGGGAACAGCCCCAGTGGCTACACCTTC
cdr3_aa: CAWSGNSPSGYTF
j_call: TRBJ1-2
d_call: -
clone_size: -
v_call: TRBV30

cdr3_nt: TGCGCCAGCAGCTGGACACTCGCGAACACCGGGGAGCTGTTTTTT
cdr3_aa: CASSWTLANTGELFF
j_call: TRBJ2-2
d_call: -
clone_size: -
v_call: TRBV5-1

cdr3_nt: TGCAGCGCCCGGACAGCGTTGAACACTGAAGCTTTCTTT
cdr3_aa: CSARTALNTEAFF
j_call: TRBJ1-1
d_call: -
clone_size: -
v_call: TRBV29-1

cdr3_nt: TGTGCCAGCAGAAGAACCGGGACAGGGGTTGGCTACACCTTC
cdr3_aa: CASRRTGTGVGYTF
j_call: TRBJ1-2
d_call: TRBD1
clone_size: -
v_call: TRBV6-5

cdr3_nt: TGCACCAGCAGCCAAGATCTTCGAGAACGGGGGACCCAGTACTTC
cdr3_aa: CTSSQDLRERGTQYF
j_call: TRBJ2-5
d_call: -
clone_size: -
v_call: TRBV1

cdr3_nt: TGTGCCAGCAGTCCCGGACAGGGTTTCAGCAATCAGCCCCAGCATTTT
cdr3_aa: CASSPGQGFSNQPQHF
j_call: TRBJ1-5
d_call: TRBD1
clone_size: few
v_call: TRBV27

cdr3_nt: TGTGCCAGCAGCGCCAGCGGAGGCACAGATACGCAGTATTTT
cdr3_aa: CASSASGGTDTQYF
j_call: TRBJ2-3
d_call: -
clone_size: -
v_call: TRBV9

cdr3_nt: TGTGCCAGCAGCCAAGAAGGGCCGGGGAACAATGAGCAGTTCTTC
cdr3_aa: CASSQEGPGNNEQFF
j_call: TRBJ2-1
d_call: -
clone_size: -
v_call: TRBV4-2

cdr3_nt: TGTGCCAGCAGTTTTTTAGCGGGAGATGAGCAGTTCTTC
cdr3_aa: CASSFLAGDEQFF
j_call: TRBJ2-1
d_call: TRBD2
clone_size: -
v_call: TRBV28

cdr3_nt: TGTGCCAGCAGTGGTCCCAGTAGTCGGGATGGGGAAAATTATGGCTACACCTTC
cdr3_aa: CASSGPSSRDGENYGYTF
j_call: TRBJ1-2
d_call: -
clone_size: -
v_call: TRBV2

cdr3_nt: TGTGCCAGCAGTTCCCGCGCCGAGCGGATGGAGACAGATACGCAGTATTTT
cdr3_aa: CASSSRAERMETDTQYF
j_call: TRBJ2-3
d_call: -
clone_size: -
v_call: TRBV27

cdr3_nt: TGTGCCAGCAGCCCAGGGGGAAGTATTTTCTCTCAGCCCCAGCATTTT
cdr3_aa: CASSPGGSIFSQPQHF
j_call: TRBJ1-5
d_call: TRBD1
clone_size: -
v_call: TRBV7-2

cdr3_nt: TGTGCCATCAAATTGACAGGGACAAGGAACGAGCAGTACTTC
cdr3_aa: CAIKLTGTRNEQYF
j_call: TRBJ2-7
d_call: TRBD1
clone_size: -
v_call: TRBV10-3

cdr3_nt: TGTGCCAGCAGTGGCTCACGGGGACTAGGGACAGATACGCAGTATTTT
cdr3_aa: CASSGSRGLGTDTQYF
j_call: TRBJ2-3
d_call: TRBD2
clone_size: few
v_call: TRBV6-1

cdr3_nt: TGTGCCACCGAACCTGCAGGCGCCTCTGGAAACACCATATATTTT
cdr3_aa: CATEPAGASGNTIYF
j_call: TRBJ1-3
d_call: -
clone_size: -
v_call: TRBV28

cdr3_nt: TGTGCCAGCAGCCAACGACAGGGGGCAAGCACTGAAGCTTTCTTT
cdr3_aa: CASSQRQGASTEAFF
j_call: TRBJ1-1
d_call: TRBD1
clone_size: few
v_call: TRBV4-2

cdr3_nt: TGTGCCTGGAGTGTTATGGGACTCGGATCTGGAAACACCATATATTTT
cdr3_aa: CAWSVMGLGSGNTIYF
j_call: TRBJ1-3
d_call: -
clone_size: -
v_call: TRBV30

cdr3_nt: TGTGCCAGCAATCCAGGGCAACAAGAGACCCAGTACTTC
cdr3_aa: CASNPGQQETQYF
j_call: TRBJ2-5
d_call: -
clone_size: -
v_call: TRBV6-6

cdr3_nt: TGCAGCGTTGAAGGGGGCCGCGCAAACATTCAGTACTTC
cdr3_aa: CSVEGGRANIQYF
j_call: TRBJ2-4
d_call: -
clone_size: -
v_call: TRBV29-1

cdr3_nt: TGCAGCGTCCGAGGACAGGATGGCTACACCTTC
cdr3_aa: CSVRGQDGYTF
j_call: TRBJ1-2
d_call: TRBD1
clone_size: -
v_call: TRBV29-1

cdr3_nt: TGTGCCAGCAACCCAGGGGGCGGCAGGGCGGCGGGAGGGCCTCGGAATGAGCAGTTCTTC
cdr3_aa: CASNPGGGRAAGGPRNEQFF
j_call: TRBJ2-1
d_call: -
clone_size: -
v_call: TRBV5-4

cdr3_nt: TGTGCCAGCTCACCGGGGCAGGCAGAAAGCTATGGCTACACCTTC
cdr3_aa: CASSPGQAESYGYTF
j_call: TRBJ1-2
d_call: -
clone_size: -
v_call: TRBV18

cdr3_nt: TGTGCCAGCAGCGCCGGGGACAGGAGAGGTGGAAACACCATATATTTT
cdr3_aa: CASSAGDRRGGNTIYF
j_call: TRBJ1-3
d_call: TRBD1
clone_size: -
v_call: TRBV9

cdr3_nt: TGCGCCAGCAGTCAATCTGGAGTAGCGGGAGGGCCGGACACCGGGGAGCTGTTTTTT
cdr3_aa: CASSQSGVAGGPDTGELFF
j_call: TRBJ2-2
d_call: TRBD2
clone_size: -
v_call: TRBV23-1

cdr3_nt: TGCGCCAGCAGTGATATCGGTAAGACCCAGTACTTC
cdr3_aa: CASSDIGKTQYF
j_call: TRBJ2-5
d_call: -
clone_size: few
v_call: TRBV10-1

cdr3_nt: TGTGCCAGCAGTTTATCGTCACGGGGCAGGGGGCAAGAGACCCAGTACTTC
cdr3_aa: CASSLSSRGRGQETQYF
j_call: TRBJ2-5
d_call: TRBD1
clone_size: -
v_call: TRBV27

cdr3_nt: TGTGCCAGCAGTTTCGGGGAAGATCAGCCCCAGCATTTT
cdr3_aa: CASSFGEDQPQHF
j_call: TRBJ1-5
d_call: -
clone_size: once
v_call: TRBV27

cdr3_nt: TGCGCCAGCAGTGAGACTCAACTGGGAGCCGATACGCAGTATTTT
cdr3_aa: CASSETQLGADTQYF
j_call: TRBJ2-3
d_call: -
clone_size: -
v_call: TRBV10-1

cdr3_nt: TGTGCCAGCTCACCCTCACAGGTTGGCTATGGCTACACCTTC
cdr3_aa: CASSPSQVGYGYTF
j_call: TRBJ1-2
d_call: -
clone_size: -
v_call: TRBV18

cdr3_nt: TGCGCCAGCAGCTCGGGGGTGGGCAATCAGCCCCAGCATTTT
cdr3_aa: CASSSGVGNQPQHF
j_call: TRBJ1-5
d_call: -
clone_size: few
v_call: TRBV5-1

cdr3_nt: TGTGCCAGCAGCGTGGGCCAGGGGAATGAGCAGTTCTTC
cdr3_aa: CASSVGQGNEQFF
j_call: TRBJ2-1
d_call: -
clone_size: -
v_call: TRBV9

cdr3_nt: TGTGCCAGCTCACCTAATCAGGGAGGAGGCTACACCTTC
cdr3_aa: CASSPNQGGGYTF
j_call: TRBJ1-2
d_call: -
clone_size: -
v_call: TRBV18

cdr3_nt: TGCGCCAGCAGCATAGATGGCGGGGAGCTGTTTTTT
cdr3_aa: CASSIDGGELFF
j_call: TRBJ2-2
d_call: -
clone_size: -
v_call: TRBV5-1

cdr3_nt: TGTGCCAGCAGCTCCCCGACCCGGGACAGCTACGAGCAGTACTTC
cdr3_aa: CASSSPTRDSYEQYF
j_call: TRBJ2-7
d_call: TRBD1
clone_size: -
v_call: TRBV5-6

cdr3_nt: TGTGCCAGCAGTCCCCGGACAGGGGGCGAGGTAAAACTGTTTTTT
cdr3_aa: CASSPRTGGEVKLFF
j_call: TRBJ1-4
d_call: TRBD1
clone_size: -
v_call: TRBV25-1

cdr3_nt: TGTGCCAGCAGTTGGGGGACTACCTACGAGCAGTACTTC
cdr3_aa: CASSWGTTYEQYF
j_call: TRBJ2-7
d_call: TRBD2
clone_size: -
v_call: TRBV27

cdr3_nt: TGTGCCAGCAGCTCCACGACAGGGATGGACTATGGCTACACCTTC
cdr3_aa: CASSSTTGMDYGYTF
j_call: TRBJ1-2
d_call: TRBD1
clone_size: -
v_call: TRBV9

cdr3_nt: TGTTCCAGCAGCTTAGATCAGGGGAACACTGAAGCTTTCTTT
cdr3_aa: CSSSLDQGNTEAFF
j_call: TRBJ1-1
d_call: -
clone_size: -
v_call: TRBV7-9

cdr3_nt: TGCGCCAGCAGCCAAGTGACAGGGTCGGGCTACACCTTC
cdr3_aa: CASSQVTGSGYTF
j_call: TRBJ1-2
d_call: TRBD1
clone_size: few
v_call: TRBV5-1

cdr3_nt: TGTGCCAGCAGCTTGGGACTAGCGGGAGGCACAGATACGCAGTATTTT
cdr3_aa: CASSLGLAGGTDTQYF
j_call: TRBJ2-3
d_call: TRBD2
clone_size: -
v_call: TRBV5-6